A selection of T cell receptor beta chains follows, all from one sample in a study of shared T cell receptors in the human thymus. TCRdb keeps only in-frame clones here, not all; method: immunoSEQ multiplex PCR. The sample lists hundreds of thousands of clones; about 90% were seen once. These sequences were also reported in another study, on human thymus T cells.

Material for sequencing was thymocytes. These receptor sequences come from a boy younger than two with a congenital heart defect. Each CDR3 is given with its conserved first and last residue. The D gene is left open where the match is weak. A clone size is listed for some rows: how often the clone was seen (once, few, many), or a class if it is expanded.

v_gene	len	d_gene	j_gene	abundance	CDR3nt	CDR3aa
TRBV28	15	.	TRBJ1-5	.	TGTGCCAGCAGTTTCCGGACAACCCTCGGACAGCCCCAGCATTTT	CASSFRTTLGQPQHF
TRBV28	16	.	TRBJ2-7	.	TGTGCCAGCAGCCCAACGCGGCGGAGAGGCTCCTACGAGCAGTACTTC	CASSPTRRRGSYEQYF
TRBV30	14	TRBD1	TRBJ1-3	.	TGTGCCTGGAGCCTCGGGACAGGGGGAAACACCATATATTTT	CAWSLGTGGNTIYF
TRBV4-3	17	.	TRBJ1-1	few	TGCGCCAGCAGCCAAGATCGTTGGGGCAGGAGGAACACTGAAGCTTTCTTT	CASSQDRWGRRNTEAFF
TRBV7-3	14	.	TRBJ1-1	.	TGTGCCAGCAGCTTAACGGGGGGTCGGGCTGAAGCTTTCTTT	CASSLTGGRAEAFF
TRBV28	15	.	TRBJ1-5	.	TGTGCCACTCTTAATCGGACACCCAGCAATCAGCCCCAGCATTTT	CATLNRTPSNQPQHF
TRBV10-3	18	TRBD2	TRBJ2-7	.	TGTGCCATCAGTCCCATTTCGACTAGCGGGGGCCTCGGGAGGGAGCAGTACTTC	CAISPISTSGGLGREQYF
TRBV7-8	16	TRBD1	TRBJ1-4	.	TGTGCCAGCAGCTTCCGACAGGGAATGATCGATGAAAAACTGTTTTTT	CASSFRQGMIDEKLFF
TRBV30	15	TRBD2	TRBJ2-1	.	TGTGCCTGGATTTTAATGAGCGGGAAGTACAATGAGCAGTTCTTC	CAWILMSGKYNEQFF
TRBV4-1	20	TRBD2	TRBJ2-3	.	TGCGCCAGCAGCCAAAGCACCCAACAAGGGCCTAGCGGAGGAACAGATACGCAGTATTTT	CASSQSTQQGPSGGTDTQYF
TRBV9	16	TRBD2	TRBJ2-2	.	TGTGCCAGCAGCGTAGCTGTGGGACTAGTATCCGGGGAGCTGTTTTTT	CASSVAVGLVSGELFF
TRBV11-1	14	TRBD1	TRBJ1-1	.	TGTGCCAGCAGTTGGGACAGGGAAAAACGGCAAGCTTTCTTT	CASSWDREKRQAFF
TRBV4-1	19	TRBD2	TRBJ2-1	.	TGCGCCAGCAGCCAAGCTGGAATAGCGGGAGGCAGCTCCTACAATGAGCAGTTCTTC	CASSQAGIAGGSSYNEQFF
TRBV10-1	12	.	TRBJ2-5	.	TGCGCCAGCAGTACAGGTGACGGGACCCAGTACTTC	CASSTGDGTQYF
TRBV9	18	.	TRBJ2-1	.	TGTGCCAGCAGCGAGGGGGAGGAGGGACAGAGGGGGGCCTATGAGCAGTTCTTC	CASSEGEEGQRGAYEQFF
TRBV19	17	.	TRBJ2-7	.	TGTGCCAGTAGTATGAGCCCTTCCCTCGGGAGAGTCTACGAGCAGTACTTC	CASSMSPSLGRVYEQYF
TRBV7-6	17	TRBD2	TRBJ2-1	.	TGTGCCAGCAGCTTGCAGGGACTAGCGGGCGCGGTGGATGAGCAGTTCTTC	CASSLQGLAGAVDEQFF
TRBV7-9	13	.	TRBJ1-1	.	TGTGCCAGCAGCTTAGTCGGTGACACTGAAGCTTTCTTT	CASSLVGDTEAFF
TRBV5-1	13	.	TRBJ2-3	.	TGCGCCAGCAGACGGCAGGGGACAGATACGCAGTATTTT	CASRRQGTDTQYF
TRBV7-2	16	TRBD2	TRBJ2-7	.	TGTGCCAGCAGCTCCGGGACTAGCGGGAGGATTCCCGAGCAGTACTTC	CASSSGTSGRIPEQYF
TRBV27	16	TRBD1	TRBJ2-7	.	TGTGCCAGCAGTTTATCTCCGGGACAGGGGCTTTACGAGCAGTACTTC	CASSLSPGQGLYEQYF
TRBV6-1	14	.	TRBJ2-7	.	TGTGCCAGCAGTGAACCCTCTATATGGTACGAGCAGTACTTC	CASSEPSIWYEQYF